These 12 T cell receptor beta chains share one sample of origin, sequenced in a study of blood T cells in healthy people across ages. It was with a sample-barcoded 5' primer and a J-beta primer mix that a second PCR of roughly 7 to 12 cycles was run. TCRdb itself ran the 5' RACE reads through MiXCR, one entry per CDR3 protein. Counted here are more than 900,000 distinct CDR3 sequences, almost 30% occurring once; the ten biggest clones make up roughly 10%. These data also featured in a second study, about T cells of mothers and their children.

Sequencing used blood. Source of these receptors: a middle-aged woman in good health.

This clonotype was counted only a few times. The chain joins TRBV6-6 to TRBJ2-2, with D unclear. V was pared by 4 bases and J by 0 bases, with 15 bases between. The CDR3 consists of 17 residues. The V gene's germline CDR1 is MNHNY and CDR2 SVGAGI (reference sequence). The DNA of the CDR3 is TGTGCCAGCAGTTCCACCGGGCTACCCCCGAACACCGGGGAGCTGTTTTTT. It encodes CASSSTGLPPNTGELFF.

The chain carries TRBV24-1 and TRBJ2-1; a possible D gene is TRBD1 (6 bases). The length of the CDR3 is 18 residues. Germline assignment: CDR1 KGHDR and CDR2 SFDVKD. The V gene lost 3 bases and the J gene lost 0 bases, with 17 bases spanning the gap. CDR3 in DNA: TGTGCCACCAGTGATGGAGCAAGAAGAGGGGGCTCCTACAATGAGCAGTTCTTC. Translating it yields CATSDGARRGGSYNEQFF.

The chain is built from TRBV7-3 and TRBJ1-5; D perhaps matches TRBD1 (6 bases). From germline, CDR1 is SGHTA and CDR2 FQGTGA. This CDR3 contains 13 residues. V lost 5 bases and J lost 7, with 12 bases in between. The CDR3 loop is CASSLDRWQPQHF. CDR3 bases: TGTGCCAGCAGCCTCGACAGGTGGCAGCCCCAGCATTTT.

Notes on this clonotype: A much larger clone differs by one base, so this may be a read error. This chain joins TRBV12-3 or TRBV12-4 and TRBJ1-2, with D uncertain. CDR3 length: 17 residues. With 3 bases removed from V and 2 bases from J, the gap between germline ends came to 19 bases. The CDR3 DNA is TGTGCCAGCAGTTTCTTCCCTTTCGACTTTTTGAACTATGGCTACACCTTC. Residues: CASSFFPFDFLNYGYTF.

This clonotype occurred a few times. The rearrangement uses TRBV2 and TRBJ2-1; D not certain. The germline CDR1 and CDR2 sequences are SNHLY and FYNNEI. The CDR3 is made up of 12 amino acids. Trimming cost V 6 bases and J 10 bases, with 13 bases left between them. This chain's CDR3 is CASRFISIEQFF. CDR3 nucleotide sequence: TGTGCCAGCAGGTTTATCTCGATAGAGCAGTTCTTC.

V usage is TRBV20-1 and J usage is TRBJ1-1; D may be TRBD1 (5 bases). This CDR3 region has 11 residues. V was trimmed by 3 bases and J by 6 bases, leaving 8 bases between them. Germline-derived CDR1 and CDR2 are DFQATT and SNEGSKA (reference sequence). The CDR3 nucleotides are TGCAGTGCTAGGAAAGGGGCTGAAGCTTTCTTT. Amino acids: CSARKGAEAFF.

This chain links TRBV12-3 or TRBV12-4 with TRBJ2-3; D gene ambiguous. Trimming took off 7 bases at V and 5 bases at J, with 10 bases between the two ends. The CDR3 consists of 12 residues. The CDR3 is CASTSPRDTQYF. As DNA, the CDR3 is TGTGCCAGCACTAGTCCTCGAGATACGCAGTATTTT.

The chain couples TRBV7-2 to TRBJ2-5; 9 bases are a match to TRBD2. Looked up from germline, CDR1 is SGHTA and CDR2 is FQGNSA. The CDR3 spans 14 residues. The trim removed 2 bases at V and 7 bases at J, leaving 5 bases unmatched. DNA for the CDR3: TGTGCCAGCAGCTTATGCGGGGGGGGCGGGACCCAGTACTTC. Encoded protein: CASSLCGGGGTQYF.

This clonotype was seen a handful of times. This rearrangement joins TRBV3-1 to TRBJ1-5; a possible D gene is TRBD1 (5 bases). Germline V gene lookup returns CDR1 LGHDT and CDR2 YNNKEL (reference sequence). The V gene lost 0 bases and the J gene lost 6 bases, with 12 bases spanning the gap. The CDR3 has 15 amino acids. The CDR3 loop is CASSQDVGGGQPQHF. DNA for the CDR3: TGTGCCAGCAGCCAAGATGTCGGGGGGGGTCAGCCCCAGCATTTT. Full variable domain (rest looked up from reference TRBV3-1 and TRBJ1-5): DTAVSQTPKYLVTQMGNDKSIKCEQNLGHDTMYWYKQDSKKFLKIMFSYNNKELIINETVPNRFSPKSPDKAHLNLHINSLELGDSAVYFCASSQDVGGGQPQHFGDGTRLSIL.

This clonotype came up a few times. This sequence joins TRBV28 and TRBJ1-5; 10 bases map to TRBD1. J was trimmed by 5 bases and V by 6 bases; bases with no gene match: 7. Germline-derived CDR1 and CDR2 are MDHEN and SYDVKM. The length of the CDR3 is 15 residues. Here the CDR3 reads CASSFPGTGDQPQHF. CDR3 in DNA: TGTGCCAGCAGCTTCCCCGGGACAGGGGATCAGCCCCAGCATTTT.

This clonotype was recorded many times. V is TRBV3-1 and J is TRBJ2-7, with D possibly TRBD2 on 5 matching bases. V was trimmed by 1 base and J by 3 bases, leaving 10 bases between them. Germline V gene data show CDR1 as LGHDT and CDR2 as YNNKEL (reference sequence). CDR3 length equals 14 residues. CDR3 in DNA: TGTGCCAGCAGCCAAGGAATCGGGAACTACGAGCAGTACTTC. Its protein product is CASSQGIGNYEQYF.

The chain recombines TRBV20-1 with TRBJ1-1; 9 bases match TRBD1. Trimming took 2 bases from V and 3 from J; bases not matched to a gene: 7. Germline CDR1 and CDR2: DFQATT and SNEGSKA (reference sequence). The CDR3 length is 15 residues. Here the CDR3 DNA reads TGCAGTGCTAGATCATTTACAGGGGGCCACACTGAAGCTTTCTTT. It is translated as CSARSFTGGHTEAFF.